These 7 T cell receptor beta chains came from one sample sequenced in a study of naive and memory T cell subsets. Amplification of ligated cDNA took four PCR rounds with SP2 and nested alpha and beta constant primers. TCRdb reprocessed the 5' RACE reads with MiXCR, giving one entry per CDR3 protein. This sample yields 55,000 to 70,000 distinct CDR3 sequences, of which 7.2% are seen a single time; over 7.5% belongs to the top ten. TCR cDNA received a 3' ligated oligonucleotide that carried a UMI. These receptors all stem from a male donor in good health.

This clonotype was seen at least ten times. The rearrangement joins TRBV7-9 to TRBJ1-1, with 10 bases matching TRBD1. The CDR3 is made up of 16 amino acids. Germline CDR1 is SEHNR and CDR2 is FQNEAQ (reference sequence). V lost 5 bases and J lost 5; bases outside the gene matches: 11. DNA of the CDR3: TGTGCCAGCAGCCTCGCCCGGACAGGGGGTACTACTGAAGCTTTCTTT. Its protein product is CASSLARTGGTTEAFF.

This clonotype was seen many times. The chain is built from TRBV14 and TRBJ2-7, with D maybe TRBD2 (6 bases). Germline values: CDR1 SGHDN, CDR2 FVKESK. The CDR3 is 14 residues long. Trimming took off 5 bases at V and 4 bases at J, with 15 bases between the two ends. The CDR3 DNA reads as TGTGCCAGCAGCTCCCTTGCGGGATGGTACGAGCAGTACTTC. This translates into CASSSLAGWYEQYF.

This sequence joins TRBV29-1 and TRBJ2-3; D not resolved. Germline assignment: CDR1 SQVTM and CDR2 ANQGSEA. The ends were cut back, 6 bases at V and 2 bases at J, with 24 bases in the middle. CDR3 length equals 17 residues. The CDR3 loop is CSVTRRQNPPPTDTQYF. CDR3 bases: TGCAGCGTGACCCGGCGACAAAATCCTCCCCCCACAGATACGCAGTATTTT.

The CDR3 DNA follows: TGTGCCAGCAGCTTGTTTCCAGGGATGAACACTGAAGCTTTCTTT. Encoded protein: CASSLFPGMNTEAFF. The chain is built from TRBV5-4 and TRBJ1-1; perhaps TRBD1 as D (5 bases). Deletions cut 1 base from V and 0 bases from J, with 10 bases between. Germline V gene data show CDR1 as SGHNT and CDR2 as YYREEE (reference sequence). The CDR3 runs to 15 residues.

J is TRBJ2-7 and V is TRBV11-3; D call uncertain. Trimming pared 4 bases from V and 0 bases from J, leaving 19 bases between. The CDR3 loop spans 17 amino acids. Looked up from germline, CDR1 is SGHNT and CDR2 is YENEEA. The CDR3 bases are TGTGCCAGCAGCTCTCACTTGACCCAGGCTGGCTCCTACGAGCAGTACTTC. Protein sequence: CASSSHLTQAGSYEQYF. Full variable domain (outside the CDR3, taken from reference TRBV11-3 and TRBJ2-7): EAGVVQSPRYKIIEKKQPVAFWCNPISGHNTLYWYLQNLGQGPELLIRYENEEAVDDSQLPKDRFSAERLKGVDSTLKIQPAELGDSAVYLCASSSHLTQAGSYEQYFGPGTRLTVT.

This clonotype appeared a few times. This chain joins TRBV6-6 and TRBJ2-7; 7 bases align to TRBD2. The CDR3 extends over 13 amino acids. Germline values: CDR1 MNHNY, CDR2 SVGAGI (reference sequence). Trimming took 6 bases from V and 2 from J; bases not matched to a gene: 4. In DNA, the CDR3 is TGTGCCAGCAGGAGCGGGAAGACCTACGAGCAGTACTTC. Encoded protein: CASRSGKTYEQYF.

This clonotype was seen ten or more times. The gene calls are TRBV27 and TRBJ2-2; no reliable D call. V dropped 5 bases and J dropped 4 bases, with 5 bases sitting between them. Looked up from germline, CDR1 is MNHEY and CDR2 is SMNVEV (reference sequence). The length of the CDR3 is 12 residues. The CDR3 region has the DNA TGTGCCAGCAGTCACGGCACCGGGGAGCTGTTTTTT. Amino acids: CASSHGTGELFF.